Listed here is a single T cell receptor (beta chain). The antigen is unknown. Deletions cut 6 bases from V and 8 bases from J, with 11 bases between. The CDR3 consists of 12 residues. Germline values: CDR1 MNHEY, CDR2 SVGEGT. Constant-segment-primed 5'RACE gave TCR alpha and TCR beta cDNA libraries with sample barcodes and UMIs. Via MiXCR, TCRdb re-called the 5' RACE reads, giving one row per CDR3 protein. The table includes about 560,000 distinct CDR3 sequences, about a fifth detected once. This specimen belongs to a study of T-cell memory formation after mild COVID-19. Study-wide results and limits: SARS-CoV-2 specificity was not confirmed for second-wave clones peaking on day 37. Day 15 to 85 contracting clones showed balanced CD4/CD8; later expanders leaned CD4+. The CD4+ clones that contracted clustered mainly within CM and EM, and the CD8+ clones concentrated in EMRA.

The rearrangement links TRBV6-2 or TRBV6-3 to TRBJ1-5; D not resolved. The receptor was derived from an adult woman who had mild COVID-19 (a few samples of this study predate the infection). Cell type and time point are not known. The sequenced sample consisted of PBMCs or a T cell subset sorted from them (not recorded which). In nucleotides, the CDR3 is TGTGCCAGCAGCCCCGGGAGTGAGCCCCAGCATTTT. Translation gives CASSPGSEPQHF.